This passage covers 22 T cell receptor beta chains from one sample sequenced in a study of OX40 agonist ivuxolimab in advanced cancers. The data were produced by immunoSEQ multiplex PCR, yet TCRdb's version contains in-frame clones alone and is incomplete. Found here are about 36,000 clones, roughly four fifths of them singletons; the top ten hold roughly 20%. Sample: CD4+ or CD8+ T cells sorted from blood, taken in a trial of the OX40 agonist ivuxolimab. Receptor source: an adult with an advanced solid tumor such as melanoma, head and neck, liver or kidney cancer.

The chain uses TRBV6-6 and TRBJ2-5; 12 bases align to TRBD2. CDR1 is MNHNY and CDR2 is SVGAGI in the germline V gene (reference sequence). V dropped 6 bases and J dropped 5; count of bases not matched to a gene: 7. The CDR3 sequence is 15 residues long. For the CDR3, the DNA is TGTGCCAGCAGAGGACTAGCGGGGTGGGGGGAGACCCAGTACTTC. Translating it yields CASRGLAGWGETQYF.

The chain links TRBV10-3 to TRBJ1-2, with 7 nucleotides matching TRBD1. CDR1 ENHRY and CDR2 SYGVKD come from the germline V gene. V was pared by 0 bases and J by 6 bases, with 4 bases of the junction left unmatched. This CDR3 region has 14 residues. CDR3 in amino acids: CAISESAGGDGYTF. In DNA form, the CDR3 reads TGTGCCATCAGTGAGTCGGCAGGGGGGGATGGCTACACCTTC.

This chain connects TRBV28 to TRBJ2-7; tentatively, D is TRBD1 (6 bases). Germline V gene sequence: CDR1 MDHEN, CDR2 SYDVKM. Trimming cost V 2 bases and J 2 bases, with 10 bases left between them. The CDR3 is 14 amino acids. The CDR3 loop is CASSLMGATYEQYF. The CDR3 coding sequence is TGTGCCAGCAGTTTAATGGGGGCCACCTACGAGCAGTACTTC.

The chain has TRBV27 and TRBJ2-2, with 7 bases lining up with TRBD2. V dropped 5 bases and J dropped 6; count of bases not matched to a gene: 6. CDR3 length equals 14 residues. The V gene's germline CDR1 is MNHEY and CDR2 SMNVEV (reference sequence). CDR3 in DNA: TGTGCCAGCAGTATGATTCGGGGGGCCGGGGAGCTGTTTTTT. Protein sequence: CASSMIRGAGELFF.

The rearrangement joins TRBV28 to TRBJ2-7; 7 bases fit TRBD2. The CDR3 is 15 amino acids. Unmatched junction bases numbered 14, after V lost 8 bases and J lost 4 bases. Germline V lookup: CDR1 MDHEN, CDR2 SYDVKM. Here the CDR3 DNA reads TGTGCCAGCGGCTCATGGGGCGGGAGAGGATACGAGCAGTACTTC. Translating it yields CASGSWGGRGYEQYF.

V and J are TRBV4-1 and TRBJ1-2, with D hard to call. The CDR3 spans 14 residues. The V end lost 1 base, the J end lost 6 bases, and 12 bases lay between the germline ends. Germline-derived CDR1 and CDR2 are MGHRA and YSYEKL. CDR3 sequence (DNA): TGCGCCAGCAGCCAAGTTGTCCCCGGCGATGGCTACACCTTC. This translates into CASSQVVPGDGYTF.

The chain employs TRBV5-4 and TRBJ1-1, with a weak D call TRBD1 (5 bases). CDR1 and CDR2 from the germline V gene are SGHNT and YYREEE (reference sequence). V gave up 0 bases and J gave up 0 bases, with 9 bases separating them. The CDR3 runs 15 residues. The CDR3: CASSLVGGLNTEAFF. DNA for the CDR3: TGTGCCAGCAGCTTGGTTGGGGGTCTGAACACTGAAGCTTTCTTT.

The count of this clone is one. This rearrangement joins TRBV18 to TRBJ2-5; the D is unclear. The CDR3 length is 14 residues. CDR1 is KGHSH, CDR2 LQKENI, per germline. The germline V and J ends were trimmed by 4 bases and 4 bases, with 13 bases remaining between them. DNA for the CDR3: TGTGCCAGCTCACTAGGACCAGTAGGAGAGACCCAGTACTTC. This codes for CASSLGPVGETQYF.

The chain couples TRBV11-2 to TRBJ1-1; no clear D gene. Trimming cost V 5 bases and J 5 bases, with 6 bases left between them. This CDR3 is 11 amino acids long. Germline CDR1 and CDR2: SGHAT and FQNNGV. The CDR3 DNA is TGTGCCAGCAGCCTCGGGACTGAAGCTTTCTTT. Its translation is CASSLGTEAFF.

This clone was observed a single time. The chain recombines TRBV4-2 with TRBJ2-7; perhaps TRBD2 as D (5 bases). The CDR3 is 16 amino acids. Germline CDR1 LGHNA, CDR2 YNFKEQ. The ends were cut back, 0 bases at V and 2 bases at J, with 14 bases in the middle. The CDR3 loop reads CASSQEVGLATYEQYF. CDR3 DNA: TGTGCCAGCAGCCAAGAGGTGGGCCTAGCTACCTACGAGCAGTACTTC.

This chain uses TRBV29-1 with TRBJ2-7; D ambiguous. This CDR3 spans 12 amino acids. Germline assignment: CDR1 SQVTM and CDR2 ANQGSEA. Between the trimmed V and J ends, which lost 4 bases and 2 bases, there was a span of 9 bases. The DNA of the CDR3 is TGCAGCGTTGGCTCTATGGCCTACGAGCAGTACTTC. Its translation is CSVGSMAYEQYF.

J is TRBJ2-1 and V is TRBV5-6, with a weak D call TRBD1 (7 bases). The CDR3 is 15 amino acids. Trimming shortened V by 4 bases and J by 5 bases, and 16 bases separated the two germline ends. From germline, CDR1 is SGHDT and CDR2 YYEEEE. The CDR3 sequence: CASSPPGGRDNEQFF. The CDR3 nucleotides are TGTGCCAGCAGCCCGCCAGGGGGGAGAGACAATGAGCAGTTCTTC. Looking up the rest from reference TRBV5-6 and TRBJ2-1 gives the full variable domain: DAGVTQSPTHLIKTRGQQVTLRCSPKSGHDTVSWYQQALGQGPQFIFQYYEEEERQRGNFPDRFSGHQFPNYSSELNVNALLLGDSALYLCASSPPGGRDNEQFFGPGTRLTVL.

The J gene is TRBJ2-7, the V gene TRBV28; the match to TRBD1 covers 9 bases. CDR1 is MDHEN and CDR2 is SYDVKM in the germline V gene. This CDR3 contains 14 residues. J lost 0 bases, V lost 7 bases, and 4 bases had no gene match. CDR3 loop: CASTHRGRSYEQYF. The CDR3 nucleotides are TGTGCCAGCACCCACAGGGGGCGCTCCTACGAGCAGTACTTC.

J is TRBJ2-4 and V is TRBV7-9; no reliable D call. V lost 0 bases, J lost 7 bases, and 7 bases lay in between. Per the germline V gene, CDR1 is SEHNR and CDR2 is FQNEAQ (reference sequence). The CDR3 is 13 residues long. The CDR3 here is CASSLAVGNIQYF. The DNA for the CDR3 is TGTGCCAGCAGCTTAGCTGTGGGGAACATTCAGTACTTC.

The V and J genes are TRBV27 and TRBJ1-1; D is undetermined. V was pared by 3 bases and J by 1 base, with 6 bases between. Germline V gives CDR1 MNHEY, CDR2 SMNVEV (reference sequence). There are 13 residues in the CDR3. The DNA of the CDR3 is TGTGCCAGCAGTTTGGGAGCGAACACTGAAGCTTTCTTT. It yields the protein CASSLGANTEAFF.

V gene TRBV10-3 combines with J gene TRBJ1-1; unclear D gene. The CDR3 sequence is 15 residues long. The V gene's germline CDR1 is ENHRY and CDR2 SYGVKD. V was pared by 1 base and J by 4 bases, with 13 bases between. The CDR3 DNA reads TGTGCCATCAGTGAGTGGCGCGGGGTCCTCACTGAAGCTTTCTTT. Residues: CAISEWRGVLTEAFF.

The DNA for the CDR3 is TGTGCCAGCAGCTTGAACTCAGATACGCAGTATTTT. It is translated as CASSLNSDTQYF. This chain connects TRBV28 to TRBJ2-3; D remains ambiguous. The germline gives CDR1 MDHEN, CDR2 SYDVKM. V lost 6 bases to trimming and J lost 4 bases, with 8 bases between them. The CDR3 sequence is 12 residues long. The full variable domain, with the rest looked up from reference TRBV28 and TRBJ2-3, is DVKVTQSSRYLVKRTGEKVFLECVQDMDHENMFWYRQDPGLGLRLIYFSYDVKMKEKGDIPEGYSVSREKKERFSLILESASTNQTSMYLCASSLNSDTQYFGPGTRLTVL.

The rearrangement uses TRBV28 and TRBJ1-5; D uncertain. The CDR3 loop spans 13 amino acids. V was trimmed by 3 bases and J by 6 bases, leaving 9 bases between them. The germline V gene encodes CDR1 MDHEN and CDR2 SYDVKM. The CDR3 region is CASSLWVSQPQHF. As DNA, the CDR3 is TGTGCCAGCAGTTTGTGGGTTAGTCAGCCCCAGCATTTT. The whole variable domain, filled in from reference TRBV28 and TRBJ1-5, reads DVKVTQSSRYLVKRTGEKVFLECVQDMDHENMFWYRQDPGLGLRLIYFSYDVKMKEKGDIPEGYSVSREKKERFSLILESASTNQTSMYLCASSLWVSQPQHFGDGTRLSIL.

The V call is TRBV7-8, the J call TRBJ2-1, with 11 positions matching TRBD1. In germline, CDR1 is SGHVS, CDR2 FQNEAQ. CDR3 length: 15 amino acids. V was pared by 7 bases and J by 5 bases, with 7 bases of the junction left unmatched. CDR3 loop: CASTPWGQGDNEQFF. CDR3 coding DNA: TGTGCCAGCACCCCCTGGGGACAGGGGGACAATGAGCAGTTCTTC. Drawing the rest from reference TRBV7-8 and TRBJ2-1, the complete variable domain is GAGVSQSPRYKVAKRGQDVALRCDPISGHVSLFWYQQALGQGPEFLTYFQNEAQLDKSGLPSDRFFAERPEGSVSTLKIQRTQQEDSAVYLCASTPWGQGDNEQFFGPGTRLTVL.

This chain connects TRBV2 to TRBJ2-1; 13 nucleotides match TRBD2. CDR1 and CDR2 (germline): SNHLY, FYNNEI. Losses at the gene ends were 6 bases for V and 9 bases for J; bases not matched to a gene: 8. CDR3 length: 15 amino acids. The CDR3 sequence: CASRLLAGGHPEQFF. Written as DNA, the CDR3 is TGTGCCAGCAGATTACTAGCGGGAGGGCATCCTGAGCAGTTCTTC. Full variable domain (outside the CDR3, taken from reference TRBV2 and TRBJ2-1): EPEVTQTPSHQVTQMGQEVILRCVPISNHLYFYWYRQILGQKVEFLVSFYNNEISEKSEIFDDQFSVERPDGSNFTLKIRSTKLEDSAMYFCASRLLAGGHPEQFFGPGTRLTVL.

V is TRBV27 and J is TRBJ1-2, with D perhaps matching TRBD1 (5 bases). Per germline, CDR1 MNHEY and CDR2 SMNVEV (reference sequence). The CDR3 covers 17 residues. Trimming left V 6 bases short and J 8 bases short, with 28 bases between. CDR3 region: CASRGIDVGGWIGGYTF. Written as DNA, the CDR3 is TGTGCCAGCAGAGGAATTGACGTTGGGGGTTGGATTGGGGGCTACACCTTC.

This clone was counted a few times. This sequence joins TRBV4-3 and TRBJ2-3; TRBD2 matches 10 bases. The CDR3 spans 17 residues. The junction had 8 bases not matched to a gene; V was cut back by 0 bases and J by 5 bases. CDR1 and CDR2 from the germline V gene are LGHNA and YSLEER. CDR3 bases: TGCGCCAGCAGCCAAGAAACTAGCGGGGCCATGGGAGATACGCAGTATTTT. Translating it yields CASSQETSGAMGDTQYF.